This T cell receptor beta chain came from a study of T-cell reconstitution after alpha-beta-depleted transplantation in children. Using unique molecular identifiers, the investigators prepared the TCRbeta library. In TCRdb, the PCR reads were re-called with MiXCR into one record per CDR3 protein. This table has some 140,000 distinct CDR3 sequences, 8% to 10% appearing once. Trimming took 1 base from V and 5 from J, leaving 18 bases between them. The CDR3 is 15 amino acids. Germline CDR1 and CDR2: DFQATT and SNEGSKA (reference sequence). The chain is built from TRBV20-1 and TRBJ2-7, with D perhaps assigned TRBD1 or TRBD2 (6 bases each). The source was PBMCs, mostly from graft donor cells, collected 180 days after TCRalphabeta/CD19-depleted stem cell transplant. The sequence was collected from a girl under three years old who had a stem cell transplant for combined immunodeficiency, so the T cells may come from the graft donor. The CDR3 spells CSARGGPGGLHEQYF. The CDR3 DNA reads TGCAGTGCTAGAGGAGGCCCTGGGGGGCTACACGAGCAGTACTTC.